This TCR beta chain was identified during a study of T cells in Graves' hyperthyroidism and ophthalmopathy. From RNA transcripts, TCR beta CDR3 regions were amplified. An initial round of RT-PCR targeting the TCR CDR3 relied on the HTBI primer set. Each CDR3 protein is one row after TCRdb ran MiXCR on the multiplex PCR reads. The sample shows some 400,000 distinct CDR3 sequences, 15% to 20% of them seen only once. V was clipped by 2 bases and J by 3 bases, with 11 bases between them. This CDR3 region has 14 residues. Germline CDR1 and CDR2: KGHSH and LQKENI. This clonotype was detected only a few times.

The TCR comes from a woman between 18 and 29 years old with Graves' hyperthyroidism. V is TRBV18 and J is TRBJ2-7, with D perhaps TRBD1 (6 bases). Sequencing input: blood. CDR3 protein: CASSPTPGVYEQYF. The CDR3 DNA is TGTGCCAGCTCACCAACGCCAGGGGTCTACGAGCAGTACTTC.